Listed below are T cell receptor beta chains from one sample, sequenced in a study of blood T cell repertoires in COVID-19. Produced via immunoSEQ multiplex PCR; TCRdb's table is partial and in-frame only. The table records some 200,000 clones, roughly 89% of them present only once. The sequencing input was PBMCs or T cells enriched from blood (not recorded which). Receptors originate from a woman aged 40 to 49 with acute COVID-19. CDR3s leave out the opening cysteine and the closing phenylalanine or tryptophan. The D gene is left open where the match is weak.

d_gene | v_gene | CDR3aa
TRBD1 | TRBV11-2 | ASSPGTGPQETQY
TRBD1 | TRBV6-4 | ASAPGTGGVKTEAF
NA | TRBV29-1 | SVGRQSGNTEAF
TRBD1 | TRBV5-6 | ASSSAMGQGNYGYT
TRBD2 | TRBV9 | ASSAPTGTSGYHPTSEQF
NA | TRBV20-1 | SAREVAGDT
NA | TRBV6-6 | ASSYLGDQPQH
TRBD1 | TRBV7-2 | ASSLPQGAGSNQPQH
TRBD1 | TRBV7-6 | ASSIGQASGNTIY
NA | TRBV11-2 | ASSLVSGQGTEAF
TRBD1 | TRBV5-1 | ASSKSGTGANQPQH
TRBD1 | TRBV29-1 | SVENRGTHTEAF
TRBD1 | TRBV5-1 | ASSLAGQGPDTQY
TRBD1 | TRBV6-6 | ASSTRTGGVGYT
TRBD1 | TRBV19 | ASTHLVGTGITEAF
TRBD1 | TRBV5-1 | ASGAGTGHEQY
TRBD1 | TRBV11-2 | ASSLGTGNRAF
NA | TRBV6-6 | ASRFSDLGGDQPQH
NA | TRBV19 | ASSIRSVPNYGYT
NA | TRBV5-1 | ASRGKMNEQY
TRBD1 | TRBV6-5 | AGHLGGSTDTQY
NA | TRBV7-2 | ASSLVAGLRETQY
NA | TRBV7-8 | ASRLGASSGNTIY
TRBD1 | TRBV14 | ASSHWGQITDTQY
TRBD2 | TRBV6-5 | ASRSTSGGASEQF
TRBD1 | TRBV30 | AWNVDRGGNFLAGNTIY
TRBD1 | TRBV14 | ASSQVRDSANNEQF
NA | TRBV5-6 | ASSILATDTQY
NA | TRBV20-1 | SASNVESSYNEQF
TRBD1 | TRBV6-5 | ASSPLRTGALA
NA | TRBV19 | ASSIVGTSRTEAF
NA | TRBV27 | ASSLRVGQGTGNEQF
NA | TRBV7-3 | ASSLIDRLIVHRGSNSYNEQF
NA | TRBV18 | ASSPPGADTQY
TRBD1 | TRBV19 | ASSTGQGQETQY
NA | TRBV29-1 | SAEGQNYGYT
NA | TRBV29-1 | SVALGTLTEAF
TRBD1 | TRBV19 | ASSMGTGRRGTEAF
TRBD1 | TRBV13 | ASSLPGTGDYEQY
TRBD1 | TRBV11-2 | ASSVNRDSTTIY
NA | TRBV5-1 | ASSLAPEGTQH